This T cell receptor (beta chain) was recorded in a study of T cell responses to AZD1222 COVID-19 vaccine. CDR1 is SGHNT, CDR2 YYREEE, per germline (reference sequence). With 2 bases clipped from V and 8 bases from J, the junction kept 13 bases outside the gene matches. The CDR3 totals 18 residues. The repertoire was sequenced with immunoSEQ multiplex PCR; TCRdb's copy has only in-frame clones and lacks some. The repertoire includes around 67,000 clones, less than 90% of them detected once, and 6.5% to 8% sits in the top ten. The rearrangement joins TRBV5-4 to TRBJ2-3; 14 bases map to TRBD2. The source is an adult in good health. Sequencing used peripheral blood, obtained on day 0 of AZD1222 vaccination. The CDR3 reads CASSLGTSGGSVSATQYF. CDR3 sequence (DNA): TGTGCCAGCAGCTTAGGGACTAGCGGGGGCTCAGTTTCGGCTACGCAGTATTTT.